This T cell receptor (beta chain) was recorded in a study of blood T cell repertoires in COVID-19. The table lists this clone with a count of one. Some clones are missing from TCRdb's copy, which holds only in-frame ones; the method was immunoSEQ multiplex PCR. The sample holds some 150,000 clones, more than 80% seen once. This CDR3 is built from 16 residues. V lost 3 bases and J lost 7, with 19 bases in between. CDR1 and CDR2 (germline): LNHDA, SQIVND (reference sequence). This sequence was found in a man between 70 and 80 years old with acute or convalescent COVID-19. Specimen: peripheral blood. This chain connects TRBV19 to TRBJ1-5, with D perhaps TRBD1 (6 bases). This CDR3 reads CASSIGLGGAIQPQHF. DNA for the CDR3: TGTGCCAGTAGTATCGGGTTGGGGGGGGCGATCCAGCCCCAGCATTTT.